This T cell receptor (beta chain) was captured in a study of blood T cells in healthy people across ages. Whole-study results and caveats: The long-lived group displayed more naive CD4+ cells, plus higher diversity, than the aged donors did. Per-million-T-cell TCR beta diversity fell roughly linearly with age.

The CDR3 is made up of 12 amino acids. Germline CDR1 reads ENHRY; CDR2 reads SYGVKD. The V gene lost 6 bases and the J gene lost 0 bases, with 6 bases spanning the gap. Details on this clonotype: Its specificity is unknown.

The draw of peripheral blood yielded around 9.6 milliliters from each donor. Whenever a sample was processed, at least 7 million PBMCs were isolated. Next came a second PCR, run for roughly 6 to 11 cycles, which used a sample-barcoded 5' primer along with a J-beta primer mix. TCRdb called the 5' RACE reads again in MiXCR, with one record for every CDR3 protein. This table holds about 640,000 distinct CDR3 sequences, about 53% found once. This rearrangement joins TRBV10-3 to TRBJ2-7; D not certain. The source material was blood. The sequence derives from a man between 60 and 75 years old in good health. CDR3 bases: TGTGCCATCAGGGATCACTCCTACGAGCAGTACTTC. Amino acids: CAIRDHSYEQYF.